The sequence of this T cell receptor beta chain was determined in a study of cytotoxic CD8 clonotypes in ibrutinib-treated CLL. Study-level points and caveats: Sustained-remission and progressing patients had unequal sampling times. Clonality went up at ibrutinib response and then declined back toward baseline at progression.

Clones were sequenced by immunoSEQ multiplex PCR, and TCRdb holds only the in-frame ones, with some missing. The data contain about 270,000 clones, 65% to 85% of them singletons. The CDR3 runs to 16 residues. V was cut by 4 bases and J by 3 bases, with 18 bases left in between. Turning to this clone: Antigen unknown.

From cryopreserved PBMCs came about 2 micrograms of genomic DNA used for TCR beta libraries. This specimen consisted of PBMCs, obtained at disease progression, from a patient treated with ibrutinib. This chain uses TRBV23-1 with TRBJ2-5; the D gene is possibly TRBD2 (6 bases). TRBV23-1 is recorded as an ORF, its role being uncertain. The clonotype comes from a human donor with chronic lymphocytic leukemia. CDR3 in amino acids: CASSRLKLGGKETQYF. CDR3 sequence (DNA): TGCGCCAGCAGTCGGTTAAAACTCGGGGGAAAAGAGACCCAGTACTTC.